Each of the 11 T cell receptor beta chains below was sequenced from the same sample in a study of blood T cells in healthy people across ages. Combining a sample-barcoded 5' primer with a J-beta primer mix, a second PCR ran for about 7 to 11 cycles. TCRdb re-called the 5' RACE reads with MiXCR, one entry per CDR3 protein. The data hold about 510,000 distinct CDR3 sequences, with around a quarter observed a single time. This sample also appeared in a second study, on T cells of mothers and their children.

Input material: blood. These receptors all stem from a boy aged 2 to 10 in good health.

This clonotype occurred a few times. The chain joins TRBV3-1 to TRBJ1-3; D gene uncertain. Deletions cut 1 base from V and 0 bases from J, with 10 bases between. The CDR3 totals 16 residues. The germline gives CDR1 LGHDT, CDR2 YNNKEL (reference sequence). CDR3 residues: CASSQVIPVSGNTIYF. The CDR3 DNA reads TGTGCCAGCAGCCAAGTCATCCCAGTCTCTGGAAACACCATATATTTT.

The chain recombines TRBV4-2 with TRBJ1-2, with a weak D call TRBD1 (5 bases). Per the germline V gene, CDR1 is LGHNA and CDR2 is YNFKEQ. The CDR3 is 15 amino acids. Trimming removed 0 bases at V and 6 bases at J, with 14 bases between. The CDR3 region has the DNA TGTGCCAGCAGCCAAGATCTGGGCCGAGGGGATGGCTACACCTTC. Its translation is CASSQDLGRGDGYTF.

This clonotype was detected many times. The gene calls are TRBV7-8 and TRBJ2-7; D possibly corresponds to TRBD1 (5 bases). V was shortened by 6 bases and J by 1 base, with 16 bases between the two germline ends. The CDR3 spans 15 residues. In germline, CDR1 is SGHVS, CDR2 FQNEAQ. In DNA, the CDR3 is TGTGCCAGCAGGTTCCACCAGGGCCCATCCTACGAGCAGTACTTC. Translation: CASRFHQGPSYEQYF.

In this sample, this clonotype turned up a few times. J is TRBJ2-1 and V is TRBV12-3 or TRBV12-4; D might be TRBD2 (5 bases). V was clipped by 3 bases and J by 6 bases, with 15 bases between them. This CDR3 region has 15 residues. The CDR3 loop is CASSFYGVAGNEQFF. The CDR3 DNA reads TGTGCCAGCAGTTTTTACGGGGTAGCTGGCAATGAGCAGTTCTTC.

The CDR3 region has the DNA TGTGCCAGCAGCTTAGAGACAGGGGGTGGAGGCTACACCTTC. Amino acids: CASSLETGGGGYTF. This chain uses TRBV11-2 with TRBJ1-2, with 9 bases that match TRBD1. The CDR3 covers 14 residues. Germline V gene data show CDR1 as SGHAT and CDR2 as FQNNGV. V trimming: 0 bases; J trimming: 8 bases; junction bases outside the gene matches: 4. The whole variable domain, remainder taken from reference TRBV11-2 and TRBJ1-2, is EAGVAQSPRYKIIEKRQSVAFWCNPISGHATLYWYQQILGQGPKLLIQFQNNGVVDDSQLPKDRFSAERLKGVDSTLKIQPAKLEDSAVYLCASSLETGGGGYTFGSGTRLTVV.

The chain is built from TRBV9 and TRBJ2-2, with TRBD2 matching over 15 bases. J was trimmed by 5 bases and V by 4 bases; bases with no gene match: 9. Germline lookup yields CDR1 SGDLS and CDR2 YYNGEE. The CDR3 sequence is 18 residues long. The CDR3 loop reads CASSSGLAGGNPTGELFF. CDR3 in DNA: TGTGCCAGCAGCTCGGGACTAGCGGGAGGAAACCCTACCGGGGAGCTGTTTTTT. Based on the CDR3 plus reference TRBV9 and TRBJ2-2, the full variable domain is DSGVTQTPKHLITATGQRVTLRCSPRSGDLSVYWYQQSLDQGLQFLIQYYNGEERAKGNILERFSAQQFPDLHSELNLSSLELGDSALYFCASSSGLAGGNPTGELFFGEGSRLTVL.

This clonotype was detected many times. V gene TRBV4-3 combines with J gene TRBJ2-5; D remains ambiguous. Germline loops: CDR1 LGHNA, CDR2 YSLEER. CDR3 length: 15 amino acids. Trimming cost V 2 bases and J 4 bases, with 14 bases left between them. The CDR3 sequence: CASSQKIGAAETQYF. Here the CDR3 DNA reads TGCGCCAGCAGCCAAAAGATCGGAGCTGCAGAGACCCAGTACTTC.

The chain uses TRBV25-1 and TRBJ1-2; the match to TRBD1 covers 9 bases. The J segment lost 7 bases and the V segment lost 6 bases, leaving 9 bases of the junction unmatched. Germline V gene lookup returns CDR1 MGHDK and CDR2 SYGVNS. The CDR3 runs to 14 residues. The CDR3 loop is CASSRDRARFGYTF. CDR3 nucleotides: TGTGCCAGCAGCCGGGACAGGGCACGGTTTGGCTACACCTTC.

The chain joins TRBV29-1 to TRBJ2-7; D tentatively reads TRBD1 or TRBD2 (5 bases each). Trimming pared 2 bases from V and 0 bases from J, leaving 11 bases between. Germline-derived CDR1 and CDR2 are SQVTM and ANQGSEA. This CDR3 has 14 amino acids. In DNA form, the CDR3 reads TGCAGCGTTGAATCGAGGGGAAGCTCCTACGAGCAGTACTTC. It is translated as CSVESRGSSYEQYF.

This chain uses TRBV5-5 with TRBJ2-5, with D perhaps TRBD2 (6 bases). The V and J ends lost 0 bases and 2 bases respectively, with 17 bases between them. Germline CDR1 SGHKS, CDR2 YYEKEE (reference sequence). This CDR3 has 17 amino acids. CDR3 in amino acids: CASSLGGITGGQETQYF. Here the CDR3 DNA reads TGTGCCAGCAGCTTGGGTGGGATTACCGGGGGACAAGAGACCCAGTACTTC. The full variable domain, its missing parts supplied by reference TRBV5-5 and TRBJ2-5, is DAGVTQSPTHLIKTRGQQVTLRCSPISGHKSVSWYQQVLGQGPQFIFQYYEKEERGRGNFPDRFSARQFPNYSSELNVNALLLGDSALYLCASSLGGITGGQETQYFGPGTRLLVL.

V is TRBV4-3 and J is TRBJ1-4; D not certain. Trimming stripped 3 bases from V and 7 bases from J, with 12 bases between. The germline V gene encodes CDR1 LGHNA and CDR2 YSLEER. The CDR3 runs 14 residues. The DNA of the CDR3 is TGCGCCAGCAGCCATCGGGAGGGAGCTGAAAAACTGTTTTTT. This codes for CASSHREGAEKLFF.